These 13 T cell receptor beta chains came from one sample sequenced in a study of blood T cell repertoires in COVID-19. TCRdb's table, derived via immunoSEQ multiplex PCR, lists solely in-frame clones and lacks some. The sample consists of 200,000 to 250,000 clones, approximately 84% of them appearing once. Sequenced input: peripheral blood. Source of these receptors: a woman aged 50 to 60 with active or convalescent COVID-19.

The chain joins TRBV19 to TRBJ2-5, with unresolved D. This CDR3 has 14 residues. The ends were cut back, 5 bases at V and 5 bases at J, with 15 bases in the middle. Germline assignment: CDR1 LNHDA and CDR2 SQIVND (reference sequence). CDR3 sequence: CASSEIQLRETQYF. The CDR3 DNA reads TGTGCCAGTAGTGAAATCCAACTGCGCGAGACCCAGTACTTC.

CDR3 in amino acids: CASSPVHSPLHF. The CDR3 coding sequence is TGTGCCAGCAGCCCCGTCCATTCACCCCTCCACTTT. The rearrangement joins TRBV7-8 to TRBJ1-6; D call uncertain. CDR1 and CDR2 (germline): SGHVS, FQNEAQ. Trimming stripped 5 bases from V and 8 bases from J, with 7 bases between. The CDR3 has 12 amino acids.

The rearrangement uses TRBV18 and TRBJ1-2; perhaps TRBD1 as D (6 bases). Trimming cost V 2 bases and J 5 bases, with 24 bases left between them. The CDR3 has 18 amino acids. Germline lookup yields CDR1 KGHSH and CDR2 LQKENI. The CDR3 protein is CASSPRIIDPGALYGYTF. Here the CDR3 DNA reads TGTGCCAGCTCACCAAGGATCATCGACCCAGGGGCGCTGTATGGCTACACCTTC.

This rearrangement joins TRBV6-5 to TRBJ1-2; maybe TRBD1 (6 bases). Germline lookup yields CDR1 MNHEY and CDR2 SVGAGI. There are 14 residues in the CDR3. Trimming stripped 6 bases from V and 1 base from J, with 12 bases between. The CDR3 sequence is CASRPGQLNYGYTF. CDR3 sequence (DNA): TGTGCCAGCAGGCCAGGACAGCTTAACTATGGCTACACCTTC.

The CDR3 DNA is TGTGCCAGCTCACCAGGGACTAGCGGAGCCTACAATGAGCAGTTCTTC. Its protein product is CASSPGTSGAYNEQFF. The chain has TRBV18 and TRBJ2-1; TRBD2 matches at 11 bases. The germline V gene has CDR1 KGHSH and CDR2 LQKENI. The V gene end was trimmed by 2 bases and the J gene end by 2 bases; junction bases not matched to a gene: 2. This CDR3 contains 16 residues.

The genes are TRBV12-3 or TRBV12-4 and TRBJ1-2; tentatively, D is TRBD1 (6 bases). The CDR3 covers 13 residues. V was clipped by 5 bases and J by 2 bases, with 9 bases between them. The CDR3 spells CASSVQGNYGYTF. Here the CDR3 DNA reads TGTGCCAGCAGTGTACAGGGAAACTATGGCTACACCTTC.

This chain uses TRBV5-1 with TRBJ1-5; D is undetermined. Trimming removed 5 bases at V and 3 bases at J, with 9 bases between. Germline V gives CDR1 SGHRS, CDR2 YFSETQ. The CDR3 sequence is 13 residues long. The CDR3 region has the DNA TGCGCCAGCAGGCGGGGTAACAATCAGCCCCAGCATTTT. Protein product: CASRRGNNQPQHF.

The chain has TRBV7-8 and TRBJ2-3; TRBD2 aligns across 13 bases. Germline V CDR1 and CDR2: SGHVS, FQNEAQ. CDR3 size: 16 residues. Trimming removed 3 bases from V and 5 bases from J; junction bases left unmatched: 5. For the CDR3, the DNA is TGTGCCAGCAGCTTGGAAGGACTAGCGGGGGTAGATACGCAGTATTTT. The encoded protein is CASSLEGLAGVDTQYF.

V usage is TRBV27 and J usage is TRBJ1-5; D not resolved. CDR1 is MNHEY and CDR2 is SMNVEV in the germline V gene (reference sequence). The CDR3 has 13 amino acids. Deletions cut 9 bases from V and 2 bases from J, with 11 bases between. CDR3 in DNA: TGTGCCAGTTCGACCCGGGGCAATCAGCCCCAGCATTTT. Residues: CASSTRGNQPQHF.

The chain carries TRBV28 and TRBJ2-7; TRBD1 is a possible D gene (6 bases). Germline V lookup: CDR1 MDHEN, CDR2 SYDVKM. V was shortened by 7 bases and J by 1 base, with 11 bases between the two germline ends. The length of the CDR3 is 13 residues. The CDR3: CASTSRGSYEQYV. The CDR3 bases are TGTGCCAGCACCTCGAGGGGGTCCTACGAGCAGTACGTC.

CDR3 amino acids: CASSLGSGNFYGYTF. The CDR3 bases are TGTGCCAGTAGCCTAGGGTCGGGGAACTTCTATGGCTACACCTTC. This chain connects TRBV19 to TRBJ1-2; the D is unclear. This CDR3 is built from 15 residues. V lost 6 bases, J lost 4 bases, and 18 bases lay in between. The germline CDR1 and CDR2 sequences are LNHDA and SQIVND (reference sequence).

The V gene is TRBV24-1, the J gene TRBJ1-3; possible D gene TRBD1, 5 bases. The length of the CDR3 is 13 residues. CDR1 KGHDR and CDR2 SFDVKD come from the germline V gene. V lost 4 bases to trimming and J lost 6 bases, with 9 bases between them. The CDR3: CATSEAGQNTIYF. The CDR3 DNA sequence: TGTGCCACCAGTGAAGCAGGGCAAAACACCATATATTTT.

J is TRBJ2-3 and V is TRBV5-6; 10 bases line up with TRBD1. The CDR3 contains 16 residues. Per the germline V gene, CDR1 is SGHDT and CDR2 is YYEEEE. The V segment lost 3 bases and the J segment 4 bases; nucleotides outside the gene matches: 8. The CDR3 DNA reads TGTGCCAGCAGCTCCCCGGACAGGGGGGCGGCAGATACGCAGTATTTT. This encodes CASSSPDRGAADTQYF.